The T cell receptor (beta chain) described here comes from a study of chemoradiotherapy in HPV16-positive cancers. Study-wide results and limits: HPV-responsive T-cell expansion during chemoradiotherapy was linked to improved recurrence-free survival in HPV16-positive patients. Candidate HPV-specific clones and E7-related TCR motifs grew in tumor during treatment.

Concerning this clone: Its specificity is unknown.

Unmatched junction bases numbered 9, after V lost 1 base and J lost 6 bases. The germline V gene has CDR1 MNHNS and CDR2 SASEGT. There are 15 residues in the CDR3. Profiled with immunoSEQ multiplex PCR; TCRdb holds only in-frame clones, not every one. The sample lists fewer than 30,000 clones; about 91% were seen once. The V call is TRBV6-1, the J call TRBJ2-7; 7 bases map to TRBD1. The source of this sequence is a human donor with HPV-associated anogenital cancer. Specimen: blood, collected from a patient who underwent chemoradiotherapy. This CDR3 is CASSEEGAGGGEQYF. The CDR3 nucleotides read TGTGCCAGCAGTGAAGAGGGGGCAGGGGGTGGCGAGCAGTACTTC.